One and the same sample provided the 22 T cell receptor beta chains below, sequenced in a study of blood T cell repertoires in COVID-19. Libraries were prepared by immunoSEQ multiplex PCR; TCRdb keeps only in-frame clonotypes and omits some of them. The sample contains fewer than 400,000 clones, about 90% of which appear only once. The sample comprised PBMCs or T cells enriched from blood (not recorded which). These receptors originate from a man aged 25 to 40 who had recovered from COVID-19.

V gene TRBV6-5 combines with J gene TRBJ1-6; D is ambiguous. Trimming left V 6 bases short and J 4 bases short, with 10 bases between. The CDR3 totals 14 residues. CDR1 is MNHEY and CDR2 is SVGAGI in the germline V gene. This chain's CDR3 is CASRGGIYNSPLHF. CDR3 bases: TGTGCCAGCAGAGGCGGGATATATAATTCACCCCTCCACTTT.

The chain recombines TRBV28 with TRBJ1-6; the D gene is possibly TRBD1 (5 bases). The CDR3 sequence is 17 residues long. CDR1 MDHEN and CDR2 SYDVKM come from the germline V gene. The V end was cut by 2 bases, the J end by 0 bases, with 11 bases between. In DNA form, the CDR3 reads TGTGCCAGCAGTTTAGTGGGGCCTAGCTCCTATAATTCACCCCTCCACTTT. Translation: CASSLVGPSSYNSPLHF. Together with reference TRBV28 and TRBJ1-6, the CDR3 gives the full variable domain: DVKVTQSSRYLVKRTGEKVFLECVQDMDHENMFWYRQDPGLGLRLIYFSYDVKMKEKGDIPEGYSVSREKKERFSLILESASTNQTSMYLCASSLVGPSSYNSPLHFGNGTRLTVT.

J is TRBJ2-1 and V is TRBV7-2; D is unresolved. The germline V gene has CDR1 SGHTA and CDR2 FQGNSA. This CDR3 spans 13 amino acids. V shed 5 bases and J shed 2 bases, with 7 bases lying between them. The CDR3: CASSGSPYNEQFF. In DNA, the CDR3 is TGTGCCAGCAGCGGTAGTCCCTACAATGAGCAGTTCTTC.

The V call is TRBV25-1, the J call TRBJ2-5, with 8 bases identical to TRBD1. V gave up 6 bases and J gave up 4 bases; unmatched junction bases: 7. The CDR3 runs 14 residues. Per germline, CDR1 MGHDK and CDR2 SYGVNS. As DNA, the CDR3 is TGTGCCAGCAGGGATACCAGGGGGCGAGAGACCCAGTACTTC. This translates into CASRDTRGRETQYF.

This clone was counted between two and nine times. The rearrangement uses TRBV10-1 and TRBJ2-7; tentative D call: TRBD2 (6 bases). In germline, CDR1 is WNHNN, CDR2 SYGVQD (reference sequence). With 7 bases removed from V and 2 bases from J, the gap between germline ends came to 15 bases. CDR3 length equals 14 residues. CDR3 bases: TGCGCCAGCACGAGGAGGGTCCCTCCCTACGAGCAGTACTTC. Translation: CASTRRVPPYEQYF.

The rearrangement joins TRBV20-1 to TRBJ1-6, with D possibly TRBD1 on 6 matching bases. V lost 3 bases, J lost 8 bases, and 11 bases lay in between. Germline assignment: CDR1 DFQATT and CDR2 SNEGSKA (reference sequence). The CDR3 runs 13 residues. The CDR3 region is CSASSGGDSPLHF. CDR3 bases: TGCAGTGCTAGTAGCGGGGGCGATTCACCCCTCCACTTT.

This sequence joins TRBV4-1 and TRBJ2-1, with D perhaps matching TRBD2 (5 bases). Germline V CDR1 and CDR2: MGHRA, YSYEKL. The V end was cut by 4 bases, the J end by 7 bases, with 5 bases between. This CDR3 has 11 residues. Here the CDR3 reads CASSRENEQFF. The CDR3 DNA reads TGCGCCAGCAGCCGGGAGAATGAGCAGTTCTTC.

The gene calls are TRBV6-5 and TRBJ2-7, with TRBD2 as a possible D gene (6 bases). CDR3 length equals 14 residues. Trimming shortened V by 7 bases and J by 0 bases, and 13 bases separated the two germline ends. In germline, CDR1 is MNHEY, CDR2 SVGAGI. The DNA of the CDR3 is TGTGCCAGCACCTTAGCGGCGTACTCCTACGAGCAGTACTTC. Protein sequence: CASTLAAYSYEQYF.

This chain links TRBV3-1 (or the pseudogene TRBV3-2) with TRBJ1-6; D remains ambiguous. The V gene's germline CDR1 is LGHDT and CDR2 YNNKEL (reference sequence). CDR3 length: 16 amino acids. Trimming removed 4 bases from V and 9 bases from J, with 19 bases in between. The CDR3 nucleotides are TGTGCCAGCAGCCGGGAGATTTCGGGGTACCTTTCACCCCTCCACTTT. This encodes CASSREISGYLSPLHF.

The chain links TRBV7-2 to TRBJ2-1, with 9 bases aligning to TRBD2. CDR1 SGHTA and CDR2 FQGNSA come from the germline V gene. The V segment lost 6 bases and the J segment 7 bases; nucleotides outside the gene matches: 7. The CDR3 extends over 14 amino acids. CDR3 sequence: CASSTYSGGNEQFF. DNA of the CDR3: TGTGCCAGCAGTACCTATAGCGGGGGTAATGAGCAGTTCTTC.

The rearrangement links TRBV9 to TRBJ2-7, with D perhaps TRBD2 (5 bases). This CDR3 is 14 amino acids long. Trimming removed 0 bases at V and 6 bases at J, with 13 bases between. Germline-derived CDR1 and CDR2 are SGDLS and YYNGEE. CDR3 bases: TGTGCCAGCAGCGTAGGAGGGTTCCGACCCGAGCAGTACTTC. Translation: CASSVGGFRPEQYF.

This chain joins TRBV5-5 and TRBJ1-2, with D possibly TRBD1 on 5 matching bases. Germline CDR1 is SGHKS and CDR2 is YYEKEE (reference sequence). The V and J ends lost 0 bases and 3 bases respectively, with 15 bases between them. This CDR3 contains 16 residues. CDR3 in DNA: TGTGCCAGCAGCTTGGACTCCTACGCGGGGGACTATGGCTACACCTTC. Protein sequence: CASSLDSYAGDYGYTF.

V usage is TRBV2 and J usage is TRBJ1-5; 7 nucleotides line up with TRBD1. CDR3 length equals 14 residues. Germline CDR1 is SNHLY and CDR2 is FYNNEI. Trimming cost V 7 bases and J 4 bases; bases outside gene matches: 7. In DNA, the CDR3 is TGTGCCAGCATGTGGGACAGCCTAAATCAGCCCCAGCATTTT. Its protein product is CASMWDSLNQPQHF.

The CDR3 DNA follows: TGTGCCAGCATCGTAAGACAGAAGGACGAGCAGTACTTC. Translated, it gives CASIVRQKDEQYF. The rearrangement uses TRBV11-1 and TRBJ2-7, with D possibly TRBD1 on 5 matching bases. Germline lookup yields CDR1 SGHAT and CDR2 FQDESV (reference sequence). This CDR3 is 13 amino acids long. V was shortened by 7 bases and J by 5 bases, with 15 bases between the two germline ends.

The chain recombines TRBV9 with TRBJ2-1; TRBD1 agrees at 9 bases. CDR1 is SGDLS and CDR2 is YYNGEE in the germline V gene. J lost 2 bases, V lost 3 bases, and 6 bases had no gene match. The CDR3 spans 16 residues. The DNA of the CDR3 is TGTGCCAGCAGCGCAAACTGGGACAGGGCCTACAATGAGCAGTTCTTC. Translated: CASSANWDRAYNEQFF.

The gene calls are TRBV6-6 and TRBJ2-7; D is ambiguous. Germline V gene lookup returns CDR1 MNHNY and CDR2 SVGAGI (reference sequence). This CDR3 region has 13 residues. Trimming took off 10 bases at V and 2 bases at J, with 15 bases between the two ends. The CDR3 nucleotides are TGTGCCACCTCGAGTGCCCCCGCCTACGAGCAGTACTTC. It yields the protein CATSSAPAYEQYF.

The chain's CDR3 is CASSRQGADEQYF. The CDR3 DNA sequence: TGTGCCAGCAGCCGACAGGGGGCGGACGAGCAGTACTTC. The J gene is TRBJ2-7, the V gene TRBV5-4; 10 positions match TRBD1. V shed 4 bases, J shed 5 bases, and the junction held 3 bases outside the gene matches. The CDR3 is 13 residues long. Germline V CDR1 and CDR2: SGHNT, YYREEE (reference sequence).

CDR3 sequence: CATRGGDRANQPQHF. Here the CDR3 DNA reads TGTGCCACCAGGGGAGGTGACAGGGCTAATCAGCCCCAGCATTTT. V is TRBV21-1 and J is TRBJ1-5; no check of the table's D call, TRBD1, against the DNA was made. TRBV21-1 is a recognized pseudogene. The CDR3 totals 15 residues.

The V and J genes are TRBV5-1 and TRBJ2-1; TRBD2 agrees at 13 bases. Germline CDR1 SGHRS, CDR2 YFSETQ. This CDR3 spans 17 amino acids. V shed 3 bases, J shed 3 bases, and the junction held 6 bases outside the gene matches. The CDR3 nucleotides are TGCGCCAGCAGCTGGGGACTAGCGGGGCCAGGCTACAATGAGCAGTTCTTC. This gives the protein CASSWGLAGPGYNEQFF.

This chain connects TRBV5-1 to TRBJ1-4, with D uncertain. Germline CDR1 and CDR2: SGHRS and YFSETQ. Trimming cost V 0 bases and J 4 bases, with 4 bases left between them. The CDR3 is 13 amino acids. This CDR3 is CASSLELNEKLFF. CDR3 sequence (DNA): TGCGCCAGCAGCTTGGAGCTTAATGAAAAACTGTTTTTT.

This chain joins TRBV5-1 and TRBJ1-6, with a possible D match to TRBD1 (6 bases). The germline CDR1 and CDR2 sequences are SGHRS and YFSETQ. V lost 2 bases and J lost 10, with 22 bases in between. The CDR3 spans 17 residues. The CDR3 reads CASSFSQGMGVRSPLHF. CDR3 bases: TGCGCCAGCAGCTTTTCACAGGGTATGGGGGTCAGGTCACCCCTCCACTTT.

The chain employs TRBV7-2 and TRBJ2-7, with D uncertain. V was pared by 3 bases and J by 0 bases, with 9 bases between. Germline loops: CDR1 SGHTA, CDR2 FQGNSA. This CDR3 comprises 14 residues. The CDR3 is CASSFTVLSYEQYF. Here the CDR3 DNA reads TGTGCCAGCAGCTTTACGGTCCTCTCCTACGAGCAGTACTTC.